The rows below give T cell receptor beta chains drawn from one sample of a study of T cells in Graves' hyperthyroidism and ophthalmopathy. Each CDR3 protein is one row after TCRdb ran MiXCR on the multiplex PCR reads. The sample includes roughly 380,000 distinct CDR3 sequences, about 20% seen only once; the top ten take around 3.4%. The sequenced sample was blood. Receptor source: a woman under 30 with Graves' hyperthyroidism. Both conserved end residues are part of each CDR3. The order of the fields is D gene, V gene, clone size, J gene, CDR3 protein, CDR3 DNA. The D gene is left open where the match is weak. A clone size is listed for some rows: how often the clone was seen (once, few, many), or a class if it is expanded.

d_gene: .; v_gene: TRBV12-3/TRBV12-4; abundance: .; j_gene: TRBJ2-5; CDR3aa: CASSNTRWETQYF; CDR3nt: TGTGCCAGCAGCAATACTAGGTGGGAGACCCAGTACTTC
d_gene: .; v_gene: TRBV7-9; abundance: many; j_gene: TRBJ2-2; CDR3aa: CASSLPSGSTGELFF; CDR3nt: TGTGCCAGCAGCCTCCCTTCAGGGTCAACGGGGGAGCTGTTTTTT
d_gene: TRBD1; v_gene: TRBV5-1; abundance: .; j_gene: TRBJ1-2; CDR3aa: CASSGWTGVNYGYTF; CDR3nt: TGCGCCAGCAGCGGATGGACAGGCGTCAACTATGGCTACACCTTC
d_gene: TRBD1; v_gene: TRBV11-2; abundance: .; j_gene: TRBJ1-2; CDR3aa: CASSSLRDSYYGYTF; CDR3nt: TGTGCCAGCAGCTCACTCCGGGACAGCTACTATGGCTACACCTTC
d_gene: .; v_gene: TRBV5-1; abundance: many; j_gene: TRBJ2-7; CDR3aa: CASGPELGAYEQYF; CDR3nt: TGCGCCAGCGGGCCCGAACTAGGAGCCTACGAGCAGTACTTC
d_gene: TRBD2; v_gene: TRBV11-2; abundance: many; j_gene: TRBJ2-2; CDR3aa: CASSSSPRLAGNTGELFF; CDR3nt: TGTGCCAGCAGCTCCTCCCCCAGGCTAGCGGGGAACACCGGGGAGCTGTTTTTT
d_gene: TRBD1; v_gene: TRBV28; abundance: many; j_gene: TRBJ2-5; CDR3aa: CATRRWDSKETQYF; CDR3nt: TGTGCCACCAGGCGGTGGGACAGTAAAGAGACCCAGTACTTC
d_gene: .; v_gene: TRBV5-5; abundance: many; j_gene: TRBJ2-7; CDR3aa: CASSQGLYEQYF; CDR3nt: TGTGCCAGCAGTCAGGGGCTCTACGAGCAGTACTTC
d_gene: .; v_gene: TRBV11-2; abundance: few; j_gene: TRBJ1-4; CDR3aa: CAGSRFEISLNEKLFF; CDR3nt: TGTGCCGGCAGCCGCTTTGAAATTAGCCTTAATGAAAAACTGTTTTTT
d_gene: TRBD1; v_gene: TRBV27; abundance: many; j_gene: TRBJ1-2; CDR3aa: CASSLRTGISGYTF; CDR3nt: TGTGCCAGCAGTTTGAGGACAGGGATATCGGGCTACACCTTC
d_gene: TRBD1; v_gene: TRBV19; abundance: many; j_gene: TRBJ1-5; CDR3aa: CASKITGERIGIQPQHF; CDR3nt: TGTGCCAGTAAGATCACAGGGGAGAGGATAGGGATACAGCCCCAGCATTTT
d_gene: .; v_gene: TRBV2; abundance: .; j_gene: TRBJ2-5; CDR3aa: CASMQGRTQETQYF; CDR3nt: TGTGCCAGCATGCAGGGCCGCACCCAAGAGACCCAGTACTTC
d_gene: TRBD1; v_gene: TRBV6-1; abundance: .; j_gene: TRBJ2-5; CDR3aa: CASSRTGVLGETQYF; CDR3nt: TGTGCCAGCAGTCGAACAGGGGTTTTGGGAGAGACCCAGTACTTC
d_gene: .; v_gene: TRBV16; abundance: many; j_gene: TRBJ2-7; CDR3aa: CASSPSGTGYEQYF; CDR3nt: TGTGCCAGCAGCCCCTCGGGGACGGGCTACGAGCAGTACTTC
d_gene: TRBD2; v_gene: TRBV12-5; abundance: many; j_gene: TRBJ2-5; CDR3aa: CASGLGGGTQYF; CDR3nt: TGTGCTAGTGGTTTGGGCGGGGGGACCCAGTACTTC
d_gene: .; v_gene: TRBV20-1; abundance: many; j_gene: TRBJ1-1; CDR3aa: CSAHKWDLLAKAFF; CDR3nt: TGCAGTGCTCATAAATGGGACCTCTTGGCAAAAGCTTTCTTT
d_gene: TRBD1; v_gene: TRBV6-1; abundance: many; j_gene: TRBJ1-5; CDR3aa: CASSGQGGRGNQPQHF; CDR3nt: TGTGCCAGCAGCGGTCAGGGGGGACGAGGCAATCAGCCCCAGCATTTT
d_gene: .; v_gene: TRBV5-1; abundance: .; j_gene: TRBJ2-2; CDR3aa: CASSPWNGGNTGELFF; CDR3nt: TGCGCCAGCAGCCCCTGGAACGGGGGGAACACCGGGGAGCTGTTTTTT
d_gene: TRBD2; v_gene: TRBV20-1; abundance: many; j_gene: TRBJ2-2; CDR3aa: CSARPAGGPIGELFF; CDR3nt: TGCAGTGCTAGACCCGCGGGGGGGCCAATCGGGGAGCTGTTTTTT
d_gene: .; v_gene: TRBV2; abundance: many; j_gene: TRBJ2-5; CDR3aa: CASSAGRAETQYF; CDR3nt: TGTGCCAGCAGTGCGGGACGGGCAGAGACCCAGTACTTC
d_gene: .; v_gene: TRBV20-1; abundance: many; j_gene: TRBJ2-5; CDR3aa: CSARIRETQYF; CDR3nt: TGCAGTGCTCGGATACGGGAGACCCAGTACTTC
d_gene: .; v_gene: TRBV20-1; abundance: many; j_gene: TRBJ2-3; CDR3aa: CSAPNSETQYF; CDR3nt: TGCAGTGCCCCAAACAGCGAAACGCAGTATTTT
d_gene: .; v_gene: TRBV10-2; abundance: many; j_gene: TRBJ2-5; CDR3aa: CASGAGETQYF; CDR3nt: TGCGCCAGCGGAGCAGGGGAGACCCAGTACTTC
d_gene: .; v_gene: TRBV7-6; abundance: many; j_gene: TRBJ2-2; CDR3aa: CASSFPRGSLTGELFF; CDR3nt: TGTGCCAGCAGCTTCCCTCGAGGGAGCCTCACCGGGGAGCTGTTTTTT
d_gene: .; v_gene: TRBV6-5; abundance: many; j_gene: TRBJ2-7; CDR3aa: CASGASAGIAYEQYF; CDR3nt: TGTGCCAGTGGGGCTAGCGCGGGAATAGCCTACGAGCAGTACTTC
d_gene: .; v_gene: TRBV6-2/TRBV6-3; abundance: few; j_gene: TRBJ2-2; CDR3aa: CASSYYLGVGRDYPNTGELFF; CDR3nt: TGTGCCAGCAGTTACTATCTTGGGGTTGGTCGAGACTACCCGAACACCGGGGAGCTGTTTTTT
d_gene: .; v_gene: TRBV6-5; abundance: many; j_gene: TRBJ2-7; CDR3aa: CATATRDSGEQYF; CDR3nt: TGTGCCACCGCGACCCGGGACTCAGGCGAGCAGTACTTC
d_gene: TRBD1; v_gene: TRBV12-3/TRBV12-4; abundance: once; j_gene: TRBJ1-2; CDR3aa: CASRARDRGNYGYTF; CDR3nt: TGTGCCAGCAGAGCTCGGGACAGGGGAAACTATGGCTACACCTTC
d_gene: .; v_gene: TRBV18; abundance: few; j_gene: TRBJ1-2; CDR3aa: CASLPGPRDYGYTF; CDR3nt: TGTGCCAGCTTACCGGGACCTCGTGACTATGGCTACACCTTC
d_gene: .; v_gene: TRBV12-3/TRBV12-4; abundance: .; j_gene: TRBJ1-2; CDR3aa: CASSPRRLANYGYTF; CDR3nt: TGTGCCAGCAGTCCCCGACGGTTAGCTAACTATGGCTACACCTTC
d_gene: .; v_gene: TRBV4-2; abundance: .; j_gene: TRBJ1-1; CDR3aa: CASSQDNVNTEAFF; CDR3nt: TGTGCCAGCAGCCAAGACAATGTGAACACTGAAGCTTTCTTT
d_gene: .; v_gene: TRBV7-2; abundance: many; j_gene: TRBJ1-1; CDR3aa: CASSLALRVGQTSEAFF; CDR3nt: TGTGCCAGCAGCTTAGCGCTAAGGGTCGGACAGACCTCAGAAGCTTTCTTT
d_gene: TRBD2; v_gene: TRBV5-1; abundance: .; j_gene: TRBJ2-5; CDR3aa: CASSLILAGANQETQYF; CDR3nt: TGCGCCAGCAGCCTGATACTAGCGGGGGCAAACCAAGAGACCCAGTACTTC
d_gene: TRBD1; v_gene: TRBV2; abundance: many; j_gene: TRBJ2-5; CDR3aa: CASNNRGREETQYF; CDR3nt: TGTGCCAGCAACAACAGGGGGCGCGAAGAGACCCAGTACTTC
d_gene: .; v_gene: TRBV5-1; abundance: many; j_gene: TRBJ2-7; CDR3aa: CASSLGTLSSASYEQYF; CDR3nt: TGCGCCAGCAGCTTAGGGACCTTATCCAGCGCATCCTACGAGCAGTACTTC
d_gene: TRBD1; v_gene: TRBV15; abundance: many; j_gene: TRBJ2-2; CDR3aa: CATSGRGQDNTGELFF; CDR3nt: TGTGCCACCAGCGGAAGGGGACAGGATAACACCGGGGAGCTGTTTTTT
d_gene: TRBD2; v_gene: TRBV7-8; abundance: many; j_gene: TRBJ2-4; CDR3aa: CASSLGGGAGNIKYF; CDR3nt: TGTGCCAGCAGCTTAGGCGGGGGGGCCGGAAACATTAAGTACTTC
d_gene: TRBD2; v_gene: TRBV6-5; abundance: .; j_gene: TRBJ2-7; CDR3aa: CASSSIGGAGYEQYF; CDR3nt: TGTGCCAGCAGTTCCATCGGGGGGGCGGGGTACGAGCAGTACTTC
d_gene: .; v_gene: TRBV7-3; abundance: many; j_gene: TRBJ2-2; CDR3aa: CASSLNHISNTGELFF; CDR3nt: TGTGCCAGCAGCTTAAATCACATCTCAAACACCGGGGAGCTGTTTTTT
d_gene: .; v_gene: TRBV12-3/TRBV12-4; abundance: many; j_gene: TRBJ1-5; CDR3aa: CASSLSGYSNQPQHF; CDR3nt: TGTGCCAGCAGCCTGAGCGGATATAGCAATCAGCCCCAGCATTTT
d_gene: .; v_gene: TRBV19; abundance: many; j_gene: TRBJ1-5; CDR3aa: CASSIDHVRSNQPQHF; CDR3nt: TGTGCCAGTAGTATAGATCACGTTAGGAGCAATCAGCCCCAGCATTTT
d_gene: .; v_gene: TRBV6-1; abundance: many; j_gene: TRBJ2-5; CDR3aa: CASSEIVQETQYF; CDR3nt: TGTGCCAGCAGTGAAATCGTCCAAGAGACCCAGTACTTC
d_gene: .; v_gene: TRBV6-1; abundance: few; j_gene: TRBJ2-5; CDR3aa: CASSEGAGGSETQYF; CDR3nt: TGTGCCAGCAGTGAAGGTGCAGGGGGGTCAGAGACCCAGTACTTC
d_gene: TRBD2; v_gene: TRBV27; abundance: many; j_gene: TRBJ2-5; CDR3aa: CASSSKAGELETQYF; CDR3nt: TGTGCCAGCAGTTCGAAAGCGGGGGAGTTAGAGACCCAGTACTTC
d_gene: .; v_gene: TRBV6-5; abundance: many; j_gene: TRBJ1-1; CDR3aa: CASSYRMGVGTEAFF; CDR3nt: TGTGCCAGCAGTTACCGAATGGGTGTCGGCACTGAAGCTTTCTTT
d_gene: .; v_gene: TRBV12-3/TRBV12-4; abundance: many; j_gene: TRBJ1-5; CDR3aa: CASSFGRNNQPQHF; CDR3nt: TGTGCCAGCAGTTTTGGGCGGAACAATCAGCCCCAGCATTTT
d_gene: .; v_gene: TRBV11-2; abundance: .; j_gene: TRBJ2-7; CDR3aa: CASSLGGRNEQYF; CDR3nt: TGTGCCAGCAGCTTAGGAGGTAGGAACGAGCAGTACTTC
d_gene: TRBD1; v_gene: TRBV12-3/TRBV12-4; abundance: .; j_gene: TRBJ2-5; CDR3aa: CASSSTDRGNQETQYF; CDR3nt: TGTGCCAGCAGTTCAACGGACAGGGGCAACCAAGAGACCCAGTACTTC
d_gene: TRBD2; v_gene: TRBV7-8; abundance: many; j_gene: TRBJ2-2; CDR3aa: CASSLRLAGGELFF; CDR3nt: TGTGCCAGCAGCTTACGGCTAGCGGGTGGGGAGCTGTTTTTT
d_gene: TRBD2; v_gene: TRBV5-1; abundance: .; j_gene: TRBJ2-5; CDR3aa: CASSQGLAEETQYF; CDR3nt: TGCGCCAGCAGCCAAGGACTAGCGGAAGAGACCCAGTACTTC
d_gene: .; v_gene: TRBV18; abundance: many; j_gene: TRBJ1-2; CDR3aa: CASSPPTDSYGYTF; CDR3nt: TGTGCCAGCTCACCACCGACCGACAGCTATGGCTACACCTTC
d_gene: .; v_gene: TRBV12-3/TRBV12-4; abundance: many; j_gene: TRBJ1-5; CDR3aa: CASSLGTEYQPQHF; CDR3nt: TGTGCCAGCAGTCTGGGGACGGAGTATCAGCCCCAGCATTTT